This T cell receptor (beta chain) was found in a study of shared clonotypes between healthy human individuals (dated by TCRdb to between 2020 and 2021). About the study as a whole: Three men and a couple of women, aged 18 to 49 years, made up the cohort. For each donor, CD4 naive and CD4 memory were each given three plates, CD8 naive was given two plates, and CD8 memory was given one plate. The study deeply sequenced blood TCR repertoires of about five healthy adults to estimate repertoire size and the extent of clonotype sharing between individuals. To increase sequencing depth and limit assay-specific biases, TCR repertoire library preparation and sequencing were carried out by different laboratories using diverse techniques. Each donor's leukapheresis produced roughly between roughly 0.85 and 10 billion PBMCs.

As regards this clone: Its antigen specificity is not known. No base qualities exist here, and no much larger clone lies one base off it.

As encoded in the germline V gene, CDR1 is SGHTA while CDR2 is FQGNSA. Trimming takes 3 bases off V and 5 bases off J; junction bases not matched to a gene: 9. The CDR3 runs 15 residues from the cysteine to the phenylalanine. Here the CDR3 DNA is all that survives: 45 bases in frame from base 1. The donors were healthy, HIV-negative adults with no recently reported acute infections or vaccinations. Only Caucasian adults living in Nashville, Tennessee, USA were represented among the donors. CD4+ T cells were enriched by magnetic negative selection, after which naive cells were positively selected on CD45RA and the negative fraction was taken as the memory subset. After blood collection by leukapheresis, PBMCs were isolated using Ficoll-Histopaque density gradient centrifugation and then cryopreserved in the vapor phase of liquid nitrogen. Analytical flow cytometry was used to check the purity and quantity of each magnetically sorted T cell population. From each sorted fraction, genomic DNA was isolated and quantified by UV absorbance on a Nanodrop 2000c.

Using the deep immunoSEQ assay, multiplex PCR amplified TCR CDR3 regions from genomic DNA. Extracted genomic DNA from each cell subset was spread evenly across all wells of several immunoSEQ 96-well plates, with each plate serving as a replicate. For sorted subsets, each replicate PCR was loaded with around 200 ng genomic DNA, equivalent to about 33,000 T cell genomes. Purified libraries were quantified with a Qubit 3.0 fluorometer, sized on a Bioanalyzer 2100, and re-quantified with the KAPA Library Quantification kit. A separate single-read 150-cycle Illumina NextSeq 550 flow cell was used to sequence each immunoSEQ 96-well plate. For the original study's pipeline: Because the immunoSEQ output included only junctional sequences and no quality scores, the filtering could not be the same as the filtering used for full-length reads. Sequences were annotated with PyIR, a Python wrapper for IgBLAST v1.9, using IMGT germline references to assign V/J genes and CDR3. Reads were removed for weak V/J assignments (E-value above 1e-6), missing CDR3, stop codons, out-of-frame junctions, or ambiguous translated residues. V3J clonotypes were defined by identical inferred V gene, J gene, and CDR3 amino acid sequence. The percentage overlap between two repertoires was calculated by dividing the number of shared unique clonotypes by the size of the smaller repertoire. Repertoire richness was assessed with RTK rarefaction, the Chao1 estimator, and Recon v2.1 estimates of unobserved clonotypes. Generation probabilities were computed with OLGA for all TCRbeta clonotypes obtained by the gDNA method from several donors. In its TCRdb copy, this immuneACCESS table keeps in-frame sequences only and misses some clones. Where compared with another copy, unresolved V genes explain less than half of these, and the others have no known cause. Clone size and V and J calls were adopted from that table, with D and trimming inferred from the DNA. This sample is represented by 2,500,000 or so clones; 93% of them were singletons. The biggest ten clones account for around 0.37% of the sample.

What the study reported, not specific to this receptor: Naive subsets generally had larger estimated clonotype richness than memory subsets. Incomplete sequencing was indicated by rarefaction of sorted-subset datasets, despite the large sequencing depth. When several donors were compared, the shared fraction of clonotypes was about 5% for naive CD4, around 4% for naive CD8, more than 2% for memory CD4, and approximately 0.4% for memory CD8. Only blood was sampled, and tissue TCR repertoires likely differ from those in blood. Pairwise subsampling indicated that sequencing depth was expected to affect the degree of clonotype sharing among donors. Because the study included only a small number of donors, the genetic and exposure-history diversity represented was limited. Higher generation probabilities were observed for clonotypes shared by all four sorted-subset donors than for non-shared clonotypes.

Recombination linked TRBV7-2 to TRBJ2-7; 8 central bases correspond to TRBD2. The clonotype was recovered from a man between 18 and 29 years old in good health. Some clones in this sample may be carry-over from other donors' samples. Sequenced: naive CD4+ T cells from PBMCs. The cell subset or site label, read with the paper, signifies: CD45RA+ positively selected. The bases are TGTGCCAGCAGCTTGGTAGCGGGACTAGGTCACGAGCAGTACTTC. Protein translation: CASSLVAGLGHEQYF.